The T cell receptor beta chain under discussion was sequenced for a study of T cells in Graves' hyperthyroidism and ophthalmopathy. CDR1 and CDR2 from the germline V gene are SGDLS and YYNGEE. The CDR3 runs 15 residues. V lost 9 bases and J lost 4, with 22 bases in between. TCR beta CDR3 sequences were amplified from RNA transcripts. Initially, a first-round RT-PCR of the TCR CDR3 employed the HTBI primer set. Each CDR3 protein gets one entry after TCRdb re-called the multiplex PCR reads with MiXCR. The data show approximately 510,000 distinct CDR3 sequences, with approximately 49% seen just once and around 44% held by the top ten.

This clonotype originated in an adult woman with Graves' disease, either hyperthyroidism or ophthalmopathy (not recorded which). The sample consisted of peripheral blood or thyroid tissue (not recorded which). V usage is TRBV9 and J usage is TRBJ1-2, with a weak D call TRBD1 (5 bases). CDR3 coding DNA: TGTGCCACCTCAGTCGAAAGGGGAGGTCTCTATGGCTACACCTTC. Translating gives CATSVERGGLYGYTF.